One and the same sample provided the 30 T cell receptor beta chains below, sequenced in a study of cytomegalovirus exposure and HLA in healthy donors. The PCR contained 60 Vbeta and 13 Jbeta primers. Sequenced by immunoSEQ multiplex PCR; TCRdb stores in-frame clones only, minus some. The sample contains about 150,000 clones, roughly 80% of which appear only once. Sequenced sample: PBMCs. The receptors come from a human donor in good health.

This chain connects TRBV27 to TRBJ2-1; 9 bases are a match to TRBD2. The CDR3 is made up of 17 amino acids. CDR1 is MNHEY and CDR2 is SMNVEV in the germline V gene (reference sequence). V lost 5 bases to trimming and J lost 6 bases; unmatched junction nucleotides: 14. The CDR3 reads CASSTPWTSERTNEQFF. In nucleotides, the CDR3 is TGTGCCAGCAGTACACCCTGGACTAGCGAAAGGACCAATGAGCAGTTCTTC.

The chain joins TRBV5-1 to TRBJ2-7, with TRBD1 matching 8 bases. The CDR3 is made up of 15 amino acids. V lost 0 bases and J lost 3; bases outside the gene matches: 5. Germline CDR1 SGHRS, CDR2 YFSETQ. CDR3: CASSLVTGAFYEQYF. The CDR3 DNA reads TGCGCCAGCAGCTTGGTGACAGGGGCCTTCTACGAGCAGTACTTC.

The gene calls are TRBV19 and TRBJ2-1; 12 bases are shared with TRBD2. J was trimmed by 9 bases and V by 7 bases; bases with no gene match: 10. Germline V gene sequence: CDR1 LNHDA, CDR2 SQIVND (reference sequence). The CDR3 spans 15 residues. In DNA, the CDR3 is TGTGCCAGTATGGAGACTAGCGGGAGAGGGGTTGAGCAGTTCTTC. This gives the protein CASMETSGRGVEQFF. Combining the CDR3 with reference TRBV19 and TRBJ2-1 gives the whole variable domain DGGITQSPKYLFRKEGQNVTLSCEQNLNHDAMYWYRQDPGQGLRLIYYSQIVNDFQKGDIAEGYSVSREKKESFPLTVTSAQKNPTAFYLCASMETSGRGVEQFFGPGTRLTVL.

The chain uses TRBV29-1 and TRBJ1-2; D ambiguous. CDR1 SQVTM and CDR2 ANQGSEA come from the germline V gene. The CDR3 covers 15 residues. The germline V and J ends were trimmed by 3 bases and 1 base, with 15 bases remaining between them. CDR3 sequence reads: CSVEGSPAFNYGYTF. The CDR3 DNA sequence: TGCAGCGTTGAGGGCAGCCCAGCATTTAACTATGGCTACACCTTC.

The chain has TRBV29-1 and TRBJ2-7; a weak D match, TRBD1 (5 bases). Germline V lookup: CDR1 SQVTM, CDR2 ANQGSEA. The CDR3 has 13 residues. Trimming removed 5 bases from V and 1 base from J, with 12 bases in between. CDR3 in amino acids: CSVFTGVSYEQYF. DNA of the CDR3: TGCAGCGTTTTTACAGGAGTTTCCTACGAGCAGTACTTC.

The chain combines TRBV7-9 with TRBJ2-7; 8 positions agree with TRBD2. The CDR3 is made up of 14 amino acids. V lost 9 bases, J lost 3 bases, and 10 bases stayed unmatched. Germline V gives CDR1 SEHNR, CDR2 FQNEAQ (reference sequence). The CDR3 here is CARVLAGSFYEQYF. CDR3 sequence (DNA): TGTGCCAGAGTGTTAGCGGGATCTTTCTACGAGCAGTACTTC.

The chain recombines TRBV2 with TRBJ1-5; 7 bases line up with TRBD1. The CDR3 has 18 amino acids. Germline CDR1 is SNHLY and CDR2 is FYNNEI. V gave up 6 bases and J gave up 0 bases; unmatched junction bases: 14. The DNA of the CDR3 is TGTGCCAGCAGAGAACAGGGGCGGCTAGTCAATAGCAATCAGCCCCAGCATTTT. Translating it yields CASREQGRLVNSNQPQHF.

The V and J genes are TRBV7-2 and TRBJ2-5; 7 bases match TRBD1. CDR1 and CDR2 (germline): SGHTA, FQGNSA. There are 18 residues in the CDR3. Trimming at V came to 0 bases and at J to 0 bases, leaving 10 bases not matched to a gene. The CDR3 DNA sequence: TGTGCCAGCAGCTTAGCCCGCACTTCGACAGGGCACCAAGAGACCCAGTACTTC. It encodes CASSLARTSTGHQETQYF.

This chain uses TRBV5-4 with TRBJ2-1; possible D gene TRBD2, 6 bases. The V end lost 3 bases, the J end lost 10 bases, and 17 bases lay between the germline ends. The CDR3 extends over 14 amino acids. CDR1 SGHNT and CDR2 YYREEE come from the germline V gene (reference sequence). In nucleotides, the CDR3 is TGTGCCAGCAGCTCGGGCGGGGTCCACTTGGAGCAGTTCTTC. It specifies CASSSGGVHLEQFF.

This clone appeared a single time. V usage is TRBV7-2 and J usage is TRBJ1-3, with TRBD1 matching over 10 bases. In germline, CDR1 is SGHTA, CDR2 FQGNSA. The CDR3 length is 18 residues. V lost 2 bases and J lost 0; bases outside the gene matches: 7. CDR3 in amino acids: CASSLSGTGVLSGNTIYF. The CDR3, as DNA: TGTGCCAGCAGCTTATCCGGGACAGGGGTCCTCTCTGGAAACACCATATATTTT.

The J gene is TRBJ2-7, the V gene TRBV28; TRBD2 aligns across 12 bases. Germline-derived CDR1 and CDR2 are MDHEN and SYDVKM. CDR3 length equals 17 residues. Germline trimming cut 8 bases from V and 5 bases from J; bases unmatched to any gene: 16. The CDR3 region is CASRKTSGRTNSNEQYF. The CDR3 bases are TGTGCCAGCCGAAAGACTAGCGGGAGAACTAATTCGAACGAGCAGTACTTC.

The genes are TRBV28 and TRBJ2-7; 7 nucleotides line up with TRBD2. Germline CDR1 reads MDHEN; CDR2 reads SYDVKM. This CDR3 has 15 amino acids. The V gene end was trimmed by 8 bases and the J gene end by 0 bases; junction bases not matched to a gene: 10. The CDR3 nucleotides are TGTGCCAGCGTTAATGGGGGGGTTAGCTCCTACGAGCAGTACTTC. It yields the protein CASVNGGVSSYEQYF.

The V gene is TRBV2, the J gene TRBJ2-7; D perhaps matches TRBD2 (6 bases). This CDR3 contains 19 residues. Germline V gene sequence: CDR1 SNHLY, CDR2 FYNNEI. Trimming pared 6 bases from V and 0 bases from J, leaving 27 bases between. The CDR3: CASRPRGIGRRGLSYEQYF. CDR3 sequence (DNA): TGTGCCAGCAGGCCAAGGGGAATCGGTAGGCGGGGCCTCTCCTACGAGCAGTACTTC.

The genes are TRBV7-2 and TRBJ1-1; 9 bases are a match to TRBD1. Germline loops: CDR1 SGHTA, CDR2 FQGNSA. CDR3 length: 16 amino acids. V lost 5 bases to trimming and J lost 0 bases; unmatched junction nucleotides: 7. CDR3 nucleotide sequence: TGTGCCAGCAGCAACGACAGGGGGAGCATGAACACTGAAGCTTTCTTT. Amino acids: CASSNDRGSMNTEAFF.

The CDR3, as DNA: TGTGCCAGCTCACCACAGGGGTCTGGGTATGGCTACACCTTC. This sequence encodes CASSPQGSGYGYTF. This chain connects TRBV18 to TRBJ1-2; possibly TRBD1 for D (5 bases). V dropped 1 base and J dropped 5 bases, with 11 bases sitting between them. The CDR3 loop spans 14 amino acids. Germline V gives CDR1 KGHSH, CDR2 LQKENI.

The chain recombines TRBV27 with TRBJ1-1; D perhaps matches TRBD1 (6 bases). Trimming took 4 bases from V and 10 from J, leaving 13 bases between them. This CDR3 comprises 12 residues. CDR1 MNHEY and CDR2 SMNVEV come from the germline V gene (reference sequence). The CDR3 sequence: CASSSGLGGAFF. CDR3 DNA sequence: TGTGCCAGCAGTTCCGGGCTAGGGGGAGCTTTCTTT.

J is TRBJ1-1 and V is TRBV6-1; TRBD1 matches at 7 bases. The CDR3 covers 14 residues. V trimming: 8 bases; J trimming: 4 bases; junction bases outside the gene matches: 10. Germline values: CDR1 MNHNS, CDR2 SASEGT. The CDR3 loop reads CASGQVFGGTEAFF. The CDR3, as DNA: TGTGCCAGCGGACAGGTCTTCGGGGGCACTGAAGCTTTCTTT.

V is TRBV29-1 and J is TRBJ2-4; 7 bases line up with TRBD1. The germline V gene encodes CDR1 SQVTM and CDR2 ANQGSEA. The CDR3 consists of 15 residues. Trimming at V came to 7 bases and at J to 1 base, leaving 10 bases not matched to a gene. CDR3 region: CSGLGQGEAKNIQYF. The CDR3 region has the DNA TGCAGCGGACTGGGGCAGGGGGAGGCCAAAAACATTCAGTACTTC.

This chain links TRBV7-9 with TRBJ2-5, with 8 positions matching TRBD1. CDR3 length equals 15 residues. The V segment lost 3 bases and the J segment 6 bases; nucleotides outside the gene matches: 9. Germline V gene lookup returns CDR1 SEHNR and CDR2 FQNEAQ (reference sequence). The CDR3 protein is CASSFWQGALKTQYF. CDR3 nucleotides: TGTGCCAGCAGCTTCTGGCAGGGGGCTTTGAAGACCCAGTACTTC.

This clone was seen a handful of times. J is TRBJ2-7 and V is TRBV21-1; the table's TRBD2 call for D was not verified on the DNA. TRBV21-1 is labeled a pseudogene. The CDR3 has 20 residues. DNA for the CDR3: TGTGCCAGCAGCACCGAAAAGCAACTAGCGGGAGGGCCCTTGGAGGACGAGCAGTACTTC. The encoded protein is CASSTEKQLAGGPLEDEQYF.

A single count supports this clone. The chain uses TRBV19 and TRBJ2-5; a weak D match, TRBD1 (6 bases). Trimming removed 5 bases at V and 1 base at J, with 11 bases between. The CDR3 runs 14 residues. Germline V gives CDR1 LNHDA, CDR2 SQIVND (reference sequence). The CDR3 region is CASSPRGIQETQYF. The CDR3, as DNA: TGTGCCAGTAGTCCGAGGGGGATCCAAGAGACCCAGTACTTC.

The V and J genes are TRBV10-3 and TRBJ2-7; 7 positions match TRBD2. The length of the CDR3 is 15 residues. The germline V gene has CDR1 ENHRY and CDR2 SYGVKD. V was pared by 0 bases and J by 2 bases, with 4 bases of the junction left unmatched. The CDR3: CAISESPGGPYEQYF. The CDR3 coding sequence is TGTGCCATCAGTGAGTCACCGGGGGGTCCCTACGAGCAGTACTTC.

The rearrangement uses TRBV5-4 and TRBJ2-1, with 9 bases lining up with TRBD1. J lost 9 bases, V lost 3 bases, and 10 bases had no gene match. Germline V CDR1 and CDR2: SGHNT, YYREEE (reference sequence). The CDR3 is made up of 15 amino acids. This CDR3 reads CASSSRWDRVVEQFF. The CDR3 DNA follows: TGTGCCAGCAGCTCCCGGTGGGACAGGGTAGTTGAGCAGTTCTTC.

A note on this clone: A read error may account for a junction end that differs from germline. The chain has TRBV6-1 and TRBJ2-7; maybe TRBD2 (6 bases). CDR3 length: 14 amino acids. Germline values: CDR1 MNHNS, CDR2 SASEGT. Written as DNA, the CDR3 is TGCGCCAGCAGGCTCCCCCGCGGGGCTCGGGAGCAGTACTTC. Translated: CASRLPRGAREQYF.

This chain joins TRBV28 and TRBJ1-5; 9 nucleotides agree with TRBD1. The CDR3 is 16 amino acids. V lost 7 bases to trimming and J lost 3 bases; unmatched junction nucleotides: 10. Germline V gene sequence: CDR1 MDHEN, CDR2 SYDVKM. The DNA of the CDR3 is TGTGCCAGCACATCCGTCGGACAGGGGATCAATCAGCCCCAGCATTTT. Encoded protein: CASTSVGQGINQPQHF.

The CDR3 protein is CASSELALNTEAFF. CDR3 coding DNA: TGTGCCAGCAGTGAACTGGCTTTGAACACTGAAGCTTTCTTT. The J gene is TRBJ1-1, the V gene TRBV6-1; D not certain. This CDR3 comprises 14 residues. The ends were cut back, 2 bases at V and 0 bases at J, with 7 bases in the middle. Per germline, CDR1 MNHNS and CDR2 SASEGT.

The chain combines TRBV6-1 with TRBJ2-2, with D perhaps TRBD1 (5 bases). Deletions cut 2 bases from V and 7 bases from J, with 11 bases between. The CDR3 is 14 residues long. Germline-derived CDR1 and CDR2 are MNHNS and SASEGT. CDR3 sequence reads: CASSELWGGGELFF. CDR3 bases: TGTGCCAGCAGTGAACTCTGGGGCGGCGGGGAGCTGTTTTTT.

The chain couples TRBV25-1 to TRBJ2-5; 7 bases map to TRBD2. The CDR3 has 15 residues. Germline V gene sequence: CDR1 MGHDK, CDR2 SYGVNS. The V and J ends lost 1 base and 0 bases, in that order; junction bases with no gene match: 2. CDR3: CASSEWLADQETQYF. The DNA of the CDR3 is TGTGCCAGCAGTGAATGGCTAGCGGACCAAGAGACCCAGTACTTC.

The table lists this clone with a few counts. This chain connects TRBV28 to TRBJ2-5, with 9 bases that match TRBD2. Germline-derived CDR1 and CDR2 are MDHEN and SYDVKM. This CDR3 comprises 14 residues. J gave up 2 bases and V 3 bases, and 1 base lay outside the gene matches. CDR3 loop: CASSLREGQETQYF. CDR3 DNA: TGTGCCAGCAGTTTGCGGGAGGGTCAAGAGACCCAGTACTTC.

This CDR3 reads CATSSGGARNEQFF. The CDR3 DNA reads TGTGCCACCAGCAGCGGGGGGGCCCGCAATGAGCAGTTCTTC. The rearrangement links TRBV15 to TRBJ2-1; 8 bases are a match to TRBD2. The germline CDR1 and CDR2 sequences are LNHNV and YYDKDF (reference sequence). CDR3 size: 14 residues. The V and J ends lost 3 bases and 6 bases, in that order; junction bases with no gene match: 4.